This T cell receptor beta chain was recovered during a study of blood T cell repertoires in COVID-19. About the study: Specimens from acute and convalescent COVID-19 originated in the United States, Italy and Spain. PBMCs, B-cell-depleted T cells, or T cells provided the cDNA or gDNA that made up the material.

The germline V gene encodes CDR1 MNHNY and CDR2 SVGAGI (reference sequence). The length of the CDR3 is 13 residues. V was shortened by 8 bases and J by 3 bases, with 13 bases between the two germline ends. This clone was picked up a small number of times. Per the authors' pipeline: Reference gene primer amplification gave estimated nucleated cell counts. Only in-frame clones appear in the TCRdb table, and some are missing; sequencing was by immunoSEQ multiplex PCR. V and J calls and clone size come straight from that table; D and trimming were deduced from the DNA. The table has 250,000 to 300,000 clones, about 85% seen once; the top ten hold 3.6%.

This TCR was sampled from a young man with active or convalescent COVID-19. The sample consisted of peripheral blood. The V gene is TRBV6-6, the J gene TRBJ1-1; no reliable D call. The CDR3 loop reads CASPSSPYTEAFF. As DNA, the CDR3 is TGTGCCAGCCCCTCGAGCCCCTACACTGAAGCTTTCTTT.